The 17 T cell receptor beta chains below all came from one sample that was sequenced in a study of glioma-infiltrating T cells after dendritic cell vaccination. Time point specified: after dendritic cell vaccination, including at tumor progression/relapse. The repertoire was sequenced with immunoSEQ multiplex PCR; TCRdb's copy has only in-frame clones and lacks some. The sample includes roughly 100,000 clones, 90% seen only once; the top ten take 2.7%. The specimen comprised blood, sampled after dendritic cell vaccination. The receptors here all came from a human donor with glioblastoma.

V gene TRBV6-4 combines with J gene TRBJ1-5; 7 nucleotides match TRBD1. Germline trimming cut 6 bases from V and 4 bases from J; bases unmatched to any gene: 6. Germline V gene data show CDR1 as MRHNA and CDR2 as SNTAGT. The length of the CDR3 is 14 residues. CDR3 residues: CASRFDRANQPQHF. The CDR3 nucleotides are TGTGCCAGCAGATTTGACAGGGCGAATCAGCCCCAGCATTTT.

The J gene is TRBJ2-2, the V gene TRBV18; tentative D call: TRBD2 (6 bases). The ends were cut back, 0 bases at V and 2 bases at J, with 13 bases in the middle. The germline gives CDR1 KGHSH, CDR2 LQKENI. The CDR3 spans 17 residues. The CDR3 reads CASSPPGRGANTGELFF. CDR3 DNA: TGTGCCAGCTCACCACCCGGGCGCGGGGCAAACACCGGGGAGCTGTTTTTT.

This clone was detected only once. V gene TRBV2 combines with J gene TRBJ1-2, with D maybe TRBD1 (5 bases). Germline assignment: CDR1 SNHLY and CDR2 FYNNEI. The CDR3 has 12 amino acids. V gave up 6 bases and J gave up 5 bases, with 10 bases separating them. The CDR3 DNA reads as TGTGCCAGCAGAGGGGCGGGGTATGGCTACACCTTC. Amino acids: CASRGAGYGYTF. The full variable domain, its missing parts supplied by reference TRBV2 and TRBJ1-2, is EPEVTQTPSHQVTQMGQEVILRCVPISNHLYFYWYRQILGQKVEFLVSFYNNEISEKSEIFDDQFSVERPDGSNFTLKIRSTKLEDSAMYFCASRGAGYGYTFGSGTRLTVV.

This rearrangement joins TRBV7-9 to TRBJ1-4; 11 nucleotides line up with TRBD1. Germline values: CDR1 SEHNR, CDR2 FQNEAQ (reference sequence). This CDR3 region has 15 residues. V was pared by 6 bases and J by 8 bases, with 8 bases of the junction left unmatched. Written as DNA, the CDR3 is TGTGCCAGCAGTCAACGGACAGGGGGCAGCGAAAAACTGTTTTTT. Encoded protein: CASSQRTGGSEKLFF.

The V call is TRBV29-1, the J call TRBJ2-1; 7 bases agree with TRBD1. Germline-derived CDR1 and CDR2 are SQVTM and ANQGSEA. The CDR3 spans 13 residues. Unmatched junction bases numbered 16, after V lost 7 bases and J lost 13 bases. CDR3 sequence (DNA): TGCAGCGGGGAAACAGGGGCCCAGTCTTCTCAGTTCTTC. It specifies CSGETGAQSSQFF.

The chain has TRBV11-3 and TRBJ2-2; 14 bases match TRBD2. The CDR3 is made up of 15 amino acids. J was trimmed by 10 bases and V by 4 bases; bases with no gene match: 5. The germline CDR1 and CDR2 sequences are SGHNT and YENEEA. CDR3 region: CASSSRLAGGAELFF. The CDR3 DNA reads TGTGCCAGCAGCTCCCGACTAGCGGGGGGGGCGGAGCTGTTTTTT.

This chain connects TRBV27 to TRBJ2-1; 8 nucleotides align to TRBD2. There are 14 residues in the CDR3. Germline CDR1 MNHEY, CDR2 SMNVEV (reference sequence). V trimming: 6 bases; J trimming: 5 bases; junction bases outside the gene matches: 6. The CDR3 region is CASSPGTSHNEQFF. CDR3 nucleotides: TGTGCCAGCAGCCCCGGGACTAGTCACAATGAGCAGTTCTTC.

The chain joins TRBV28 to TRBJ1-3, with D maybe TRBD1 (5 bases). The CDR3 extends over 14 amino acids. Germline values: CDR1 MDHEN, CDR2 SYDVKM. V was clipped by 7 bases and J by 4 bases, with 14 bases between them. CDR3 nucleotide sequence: TGTGCCAGCACCCCAGGTGGGGCGGGAAACACCATATATTTT. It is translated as CASTPGGAGNTIYF.

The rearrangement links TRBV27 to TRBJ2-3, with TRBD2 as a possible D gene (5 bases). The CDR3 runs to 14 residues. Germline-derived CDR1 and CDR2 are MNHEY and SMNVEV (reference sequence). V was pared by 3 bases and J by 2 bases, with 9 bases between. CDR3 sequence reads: CASSFYSDTDTQYF. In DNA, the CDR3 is TGTGCCAGCAGTTTTTATAGCGACACAGATACGCAGTATTTT.

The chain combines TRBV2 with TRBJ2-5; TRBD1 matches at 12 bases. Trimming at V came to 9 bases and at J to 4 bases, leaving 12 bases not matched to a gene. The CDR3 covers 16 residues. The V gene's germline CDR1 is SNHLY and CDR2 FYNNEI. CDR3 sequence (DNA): TGTGCCAGTTCGCGGGACAGGGGGCTTGTGGGAGAGACCCAGTACTTC. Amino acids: CASSRDRGLVGETQYF.

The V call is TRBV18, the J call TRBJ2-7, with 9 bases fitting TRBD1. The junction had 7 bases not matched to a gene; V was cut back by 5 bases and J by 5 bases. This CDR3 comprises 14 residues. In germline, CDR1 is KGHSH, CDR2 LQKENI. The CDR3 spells CASSDGTGRNEQYF. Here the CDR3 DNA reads TGTGCCAGCTCAGACGGGACAGGGAGAAACGAGCAGTACTTC. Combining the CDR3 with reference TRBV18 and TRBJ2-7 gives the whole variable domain NAGVMQNPRHLVRRRGQEARLRCSPMKGHSHVYWYRQLPEEGLKFMVYLQKENIIDESGMPKERFSAEFPKEGPSILRIQQVVRGDSAAYFCASSDGTGRNEQYFGPGTRLTVT.

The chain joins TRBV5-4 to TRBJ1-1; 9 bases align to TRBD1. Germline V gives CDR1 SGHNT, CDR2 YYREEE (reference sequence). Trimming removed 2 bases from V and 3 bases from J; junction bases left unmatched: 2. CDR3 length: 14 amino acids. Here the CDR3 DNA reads TGTGCCAGCAGCTTTGACAGGGGGTACACTGAAGCTTTCTTT. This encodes CASSFDRGYTEAFF.

CDR3 nucleotide sequence: TGTGCCAGCAGCTCCTTTGGGGGCAGTGAAGCTTTCTTT. As protein: CASSSFGGSEAFF. V is TRBV11-3 and J is TRBJ1-1; D might be TRBD1 (6 bases). The CDR3 is made up of 13 amino acids. With 4 bases removed from V and 7 bases from J, the gap between germline ends came to 13 bases. Germline V gene sequence: CDR1 SGHNT, CDR2 YENEEA.

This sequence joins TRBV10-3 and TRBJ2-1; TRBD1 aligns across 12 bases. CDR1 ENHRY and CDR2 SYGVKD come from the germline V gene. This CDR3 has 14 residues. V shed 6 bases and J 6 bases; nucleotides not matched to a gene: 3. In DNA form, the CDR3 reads TGTGCCATCAGGGGACAGGGGGCCGTCAATGAGCAGTTCTTC. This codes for CAIRGQGAVNEQFF.

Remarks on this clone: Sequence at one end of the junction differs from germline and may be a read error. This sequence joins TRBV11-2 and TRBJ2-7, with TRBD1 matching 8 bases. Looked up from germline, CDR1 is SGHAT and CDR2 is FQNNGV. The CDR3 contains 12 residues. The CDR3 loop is CASSLGLGTGNF. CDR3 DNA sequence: TGTGCCAGCAGCTTAGGTCTTGGGACAGGCAACTTC.

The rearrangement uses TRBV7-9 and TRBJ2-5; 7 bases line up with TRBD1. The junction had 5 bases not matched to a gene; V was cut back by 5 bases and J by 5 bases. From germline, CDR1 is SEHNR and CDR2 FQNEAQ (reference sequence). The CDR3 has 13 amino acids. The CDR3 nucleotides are TGTGCCAGCAGCGCAAGGGGGCCTGAGACCCAGTACTTC. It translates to CASSARGPETQYF.

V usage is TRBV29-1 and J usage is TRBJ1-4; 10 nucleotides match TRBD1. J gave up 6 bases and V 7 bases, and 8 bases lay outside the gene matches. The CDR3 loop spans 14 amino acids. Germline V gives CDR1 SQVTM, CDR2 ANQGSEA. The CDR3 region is CSAELGTGDEKLFF. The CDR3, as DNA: TGCAGCGCCGAGCTCGGGACAGGGGATGAAAAACTGTTTTTT.